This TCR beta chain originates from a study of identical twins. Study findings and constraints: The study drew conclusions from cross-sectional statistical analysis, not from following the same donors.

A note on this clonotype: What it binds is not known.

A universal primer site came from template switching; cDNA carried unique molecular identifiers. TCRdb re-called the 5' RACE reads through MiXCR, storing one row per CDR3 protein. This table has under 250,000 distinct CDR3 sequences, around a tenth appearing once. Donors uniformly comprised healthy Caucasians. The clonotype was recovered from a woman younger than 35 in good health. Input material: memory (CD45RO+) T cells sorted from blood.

The CDR3 loop is CSARVLAGGHYEQYF. CDR3 coding DNA: TGCAGTGCTAGGGTTCTAGCGGGAGGGCACTACGAGCAGTACTTC. V gene TRBV20-1 combines with J gene TRBJ2-7; 12 bases are shared with TRBD2. The trim removed 3 bases at V and 3 bases at J, leaving 6 bases unmatched. Germline CDR1 DFQATT, CDR2 SNEGSKA (reference sequence). The length of the CDR3 is 15 residues.